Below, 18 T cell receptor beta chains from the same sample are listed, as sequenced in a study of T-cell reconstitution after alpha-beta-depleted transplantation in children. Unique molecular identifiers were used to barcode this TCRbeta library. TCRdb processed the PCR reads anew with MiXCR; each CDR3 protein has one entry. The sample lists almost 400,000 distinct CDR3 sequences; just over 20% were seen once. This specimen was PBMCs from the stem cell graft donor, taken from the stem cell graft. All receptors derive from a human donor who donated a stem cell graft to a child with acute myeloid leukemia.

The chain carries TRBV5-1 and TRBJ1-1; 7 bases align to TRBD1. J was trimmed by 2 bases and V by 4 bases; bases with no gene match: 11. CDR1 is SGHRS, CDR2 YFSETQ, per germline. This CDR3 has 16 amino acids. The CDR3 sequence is CASSSRDWTGNTEAFF. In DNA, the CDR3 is TGCGCCAGCAGCAGCCGAGATTGGACAGGAAACACTGAAGCTTTCTTT.

The CDR3 is CASSATGTGNQPQHF. CDR3 bases: TGTGCCAGCAGCGCCACAGGGACCGGCAATCAGCCCCAGCATTTT. This chain connects TRBV11-2 to TRBJ1-5; TRBD1 might be the D (6 bases). The CDR3 has 15 amino acids. V lost 5 bases and J lost 2, with 13 bases in between. CDR1 is SGHAT and CDR2 is FQNNGV in the germline V gene.

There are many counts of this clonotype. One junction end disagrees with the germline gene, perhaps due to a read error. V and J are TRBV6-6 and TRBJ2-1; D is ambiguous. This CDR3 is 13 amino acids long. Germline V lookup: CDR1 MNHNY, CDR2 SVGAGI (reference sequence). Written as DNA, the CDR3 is TGCGCCAGCAGCCCAGCCCGTTACAATGAGCAGTTCTTC. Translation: CASSPARYNEQFF.

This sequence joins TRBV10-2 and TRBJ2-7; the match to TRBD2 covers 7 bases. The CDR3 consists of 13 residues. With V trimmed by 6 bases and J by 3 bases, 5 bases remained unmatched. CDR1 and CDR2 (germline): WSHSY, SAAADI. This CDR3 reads CASRGGSNYEQYF. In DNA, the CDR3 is TGCGCCAGCAGGGGCGGGAGTAACTACGAGCAGTACTTC.

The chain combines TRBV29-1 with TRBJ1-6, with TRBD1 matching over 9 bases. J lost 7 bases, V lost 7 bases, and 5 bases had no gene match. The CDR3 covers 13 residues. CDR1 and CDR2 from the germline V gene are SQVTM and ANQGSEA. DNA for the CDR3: TGCAGCGGGGGGACAGGGAGGAATTCACCCCTCCACTTT. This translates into CSGGTGRNSPLHF.

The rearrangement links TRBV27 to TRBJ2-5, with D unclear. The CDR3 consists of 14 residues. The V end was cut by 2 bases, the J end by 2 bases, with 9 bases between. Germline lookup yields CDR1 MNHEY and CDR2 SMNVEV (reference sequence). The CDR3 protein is CASSLVYGQETQYF. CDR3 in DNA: TGTGCCAGCAGTTTAGTTTACGGGCAAGAGACCCAGTACTTC.

The CDR3 sequence is CSATLSSGSGEQYF. The CDR3 nucleotides are TGCAGTGCTACCCTGTCCTCCGGGAGTGGGGAGCAGTACTTC. This chain uses TRBV20-1 with TRBJ2-7; TRBD2 might be the D (6 bases). The V end lost 4 bases, the J end lost 7 bases, and 20 bases lay between the germline ends. Germline CDR1 is DFQATT and CDR2 is SNEGSKA (reference sequence). The CDR3 has 14 amino acids.

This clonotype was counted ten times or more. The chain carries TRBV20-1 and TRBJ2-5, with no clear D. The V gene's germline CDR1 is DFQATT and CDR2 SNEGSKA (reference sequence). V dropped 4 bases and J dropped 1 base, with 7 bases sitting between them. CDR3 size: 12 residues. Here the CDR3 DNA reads TGCAGTGCTACGGCTGTCCAAGAGACCCAGTACTTC. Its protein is CSATAVQETQYF.

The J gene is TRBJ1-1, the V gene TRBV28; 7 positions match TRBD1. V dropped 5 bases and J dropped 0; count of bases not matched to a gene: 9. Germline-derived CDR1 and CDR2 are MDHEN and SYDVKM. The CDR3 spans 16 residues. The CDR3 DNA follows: TGTGCCAGCAGTCAGAGACAGGGAATCATGAACACTGAAGCTTTCTTT. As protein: CASSQRQGIMNTEAFF.

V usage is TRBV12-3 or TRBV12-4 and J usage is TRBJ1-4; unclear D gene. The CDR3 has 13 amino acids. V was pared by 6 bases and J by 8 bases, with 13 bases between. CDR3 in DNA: TGTGCCAGCAGCTTGTCCGGAGGGGAAAAACTGTTTTTT. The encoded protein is CASSLSGGEKLFF.

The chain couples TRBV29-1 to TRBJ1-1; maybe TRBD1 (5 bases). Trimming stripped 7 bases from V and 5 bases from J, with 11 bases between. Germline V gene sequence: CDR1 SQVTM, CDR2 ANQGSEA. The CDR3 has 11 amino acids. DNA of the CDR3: TGCAGCGCCGGGGCGAGGACTGAAGCTTTCTTT. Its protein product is CSAGARTEAFF.

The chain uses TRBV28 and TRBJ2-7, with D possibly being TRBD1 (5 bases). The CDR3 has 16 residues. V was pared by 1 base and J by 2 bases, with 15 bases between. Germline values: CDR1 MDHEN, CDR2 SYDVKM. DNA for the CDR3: TGTGCCAGCAGTTTATCAGGTGGGGCGGCCCCCTACGAGCAGTACTTC. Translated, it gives CASSLSGGAAPYEQYF.

CDR3 bases: TGTGCCAGCAGTTTAGGAGCTAGCGGGACTAGAGAGACCCAGTACTTC. This gives the protein CASSLGASGTRETQYF. The chain employs TRBV12-3 or TRBV12-4 and TRBJ2-5; 9 positions match TRBD2. This CDR3 contains 16 residues. J gave up 4 bases and V 1 base, and 7 bases lay outside the gene matches.

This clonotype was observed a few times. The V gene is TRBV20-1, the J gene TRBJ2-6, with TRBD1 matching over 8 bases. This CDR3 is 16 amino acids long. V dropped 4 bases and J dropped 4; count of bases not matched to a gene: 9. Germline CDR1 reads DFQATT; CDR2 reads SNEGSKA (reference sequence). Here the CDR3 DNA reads TGCAGTGCTATAAGGACAGGGTCATCGGGGGCCAACGTCCTGACTTTC. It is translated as CSAIRTGSSGANVLTF.

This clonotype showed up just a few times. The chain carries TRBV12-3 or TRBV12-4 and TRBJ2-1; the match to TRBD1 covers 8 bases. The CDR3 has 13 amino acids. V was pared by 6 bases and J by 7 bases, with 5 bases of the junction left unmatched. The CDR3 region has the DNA TGTGCCAGCAGCCGGGACAGGAGTAATGAGCAGTTCTTC. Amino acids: CASSRDRSNEQFF.

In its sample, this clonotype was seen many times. In DNA form, the CDR3 reads TGCAGTGCTTACACAGGGGTTCACTACGAGCAGTACTTC. It yields the protein CSAYTGVHYEQYF. The chain recombines TRBV20-1 with TRBJ2-7; 7 bases line up with TRBD1. Germline V gene lookup returns CDR1 DFQATT and CDR2 SNEGSKA (reference sequence). The CDR3 runs to 13 residues. With 5 bases clipped from V and 3 bases from J, the junction kept 7 bases outside the gene matches.

The CDR3 bases are TGTGCCAGCAGCTTAGTAGGACAGGGGGCTTCTGGTGAGCAGTTCTTC. Its translation is CASSLVGQGASGEQFF. The genes are TRBV7-6 and TRBJ2-1; 11 bases agree with TRBD1. The length of the CDR3 is 16 residues. Trimming at V came to 1 base and at J to 9 bases, leaving 8 bases not matched to a gene. Looked up from germline, CDR1 is SGHVS and CDR2 is FNYEAQ. Using reference TRBV7-6 and TRBJ2-1 for the parts outside the CDR3, the full variable domain is GAGVSQSPRYKVTKRGQDVALRCDPISGHVSLYWYRQALGQGPEFLTYFNYEAQQDKSGLPNDRFSAERPEGSISTLTIQRTEQRDSAMYRCASSLVGQGASGEQFFGPGTRLTVL.

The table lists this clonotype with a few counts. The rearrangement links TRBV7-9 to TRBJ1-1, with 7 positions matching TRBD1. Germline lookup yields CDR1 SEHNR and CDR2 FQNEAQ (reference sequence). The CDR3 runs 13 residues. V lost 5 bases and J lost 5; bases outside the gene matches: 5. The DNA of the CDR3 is TGTGCCAGCAGCCTTTTACAGGGGACTGAAGCTTTCTTT. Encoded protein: CASSLLQGTEAFF.